This T cell receptor beta chain was identified in a study of post-analysis software for immune sequencing data (dated by TCRdb to between 2014 and 2017). Looking at the study overall: Recorded disease courses included relapsing-remitting, secondary progressive and progressive-relapsing multiple sclerosis, with some patients lacking subtype annotation. The multiple sclerosis patient repertoires were compared with approximately 11 previously published healthy control repertoires from donors aged about 6 to 28 years. A subset of samples was prepared in parallel using single-end sample barcoding, then pooled and co-amplified after Illumina adapter ligation.

This clonotype was detected a few times. The antigen it recognizes is unknown. Base-call qualities are not available, and no considerably larger clone is one nucleotide away. Trimming at the junction amounts to 6 bases on V and 5 bases on J, and the germline ends lie 11 bases apart. CDR1 and CDR2, per the germline V gene, are KGHSH and LQKENI. CDR3 length: 12 amino acids, cysteine to phenylalanine. Only the CDR3 portion is preserved as DNA: 36 bases, with reading frame beginning at the first base. To demonstrate the VDJtools post-analysis software, TCR beta repertoires were profiled from the peripheral blood of about 13 young patients with multiple sclerosis. The multiple sclerosis patients were children and adolescents ranging in age from about 6 to 17 years. Libraries were constructed by PCR. Sequencing used an Illumina HiSeq 2500. To reduce PCR and sequencing biases, unique molecular identifiers were built into the TCR beta cDNA libraries. Roughly 0.5 million cDNA molecules were obtained per 1 to 10 million input T cells, so each molecule approximated one T cell. The patient libraries were prepared and sequenced with the same protocol used for the earlier healthy control dataset. Within a given batch, samples were prepared together, multiplexed and sequenced on the same HiSeq lane. The published analysis was carried out like this. Raw barcoded reads were processed with MIGEC, and single-read molecular identifier groups were discarded before consensus assembly and CDR3 extraction. Clonotype tables were post-analysed with VDJtools, and diversity was normalized by down-sampling all datasets to the smallest sample size. Repertoire overlap clustering matched CDR3 amino acid but not nucleotide sequences to correct batch-related cross-sample contamination. In TCRdb, the public reads were trimmed at Q25 with fastp and aligned with MiXCR, with productive beta chains retained. For every CDR3 protein sequence, its rows merge into one entry that carries the most common genes and DNA. The V and J calls here are based on TCRdb, not the publication. In this sample the table shows 700,000 to 800,000 distinct CDR3 sequences, roughly 27% of which occur a single time. The ten biggest clones cover more than 0.45% of the sample.

The full study reports these points: Strong co-clustering of samples prepared in the same batch was shown by direct clustering with F measure, prompting a batch-effect correction. Compared with controls, multiple sclerosis patients had significantly lower normalized Chao1 diversity, a finding suggesting substantial peripheral T-cell clonal expansion. Patients showed significantly higher frequencies than controls for a handful of TRBV segments, among them TRBV5-6, TRBV5-1 and TRBV20-1. The multiple sclerosis patient group was slightly younger than the control group.

This sequence was found in a girl between 5 and 17 years old with multiple sclerosis. Source material: blood. This sequence uses TRBV18 and TRBJ2-7, with the D gene uncertain. The DNA is as follows: TGTGCCAGCTCCTTCAAGGGCAACGAGCAGTACTTC. It is translated as CASSFKGNEQYF.